This T cell receptor (beta chain) was sequenced during a study of shared clonotypes between healthy human individuals. Study-wide findings and caveats: The generation probabilities recorded for non-shared clonotypes fell below those of clonotypes shared by all four donors.

Comments on this clone: Antigen specificity is unknown.

V dropped 5 bases and J dropped 7; count of bases not matched to a gene: 4. The CDR3 spans 13 residues. Germline assignment: CDR1 GTSNPN and CDR2 SVGIG (reference sequence). Per the original data handling: ImmunoSEQ output lacked quality scores and full-length reads, limiting matched filtering. Assay: immunoSEQ multiplex PCR; the TCRdb copy retains only in-frame clones and omits some. From that table come the V and J calls and clone size; the DNA was used to work out D and trimming. The sample holds more than 2,000,000 clones, approximately 94% seen once. The chain employs TRBV30 and TRBJ1-6; 8 bases map to TRBD1. The TCR was taken from a young man in good health. The sample taken for sequencing was naive CD4+ T cells sorted from blood. Subset: CD45RA+ positively selected. CDR3 residues: CAWGQGINSPLHF. CDR3 DNA sequence: TGTGCCTGGGGACAGGGAATAAATTCACCCCTCCACTTT.